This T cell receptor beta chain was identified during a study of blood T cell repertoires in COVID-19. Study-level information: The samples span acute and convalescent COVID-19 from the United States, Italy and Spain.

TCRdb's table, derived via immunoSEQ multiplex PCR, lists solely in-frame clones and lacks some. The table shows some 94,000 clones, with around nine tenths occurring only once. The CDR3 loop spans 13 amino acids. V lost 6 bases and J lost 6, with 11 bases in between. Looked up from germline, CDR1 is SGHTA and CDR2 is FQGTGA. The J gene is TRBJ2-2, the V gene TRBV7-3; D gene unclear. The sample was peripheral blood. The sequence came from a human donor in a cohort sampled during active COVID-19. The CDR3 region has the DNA TGTGCCAGCAGTCCGGCTGGGCCCGGGGAGCTGTTTTTT. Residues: CASSPAGPGELFF.